Only one count was recorded for the clone carrying this T cell receptor beta chain. Its antigen remains unknown. Sequencing used immunoSEQ multiplex PCR; TCRdb keeps in-frame clones, though not all of them. The sample has tens of thousands of clones; around 72% are singletons. This entry belongs to a study of vaccination effects on CD4 cells after COVID-19. Whole-study results and caveats: Limitations: small convalescent group and missing early post-infection timepoints.

In the ViraFEST assay, antigen-specific CD4+ clonotypes were identified by expansion after peptide-pool stimulation. Isolating CD4+ T cells followed about 10 days of culture. This individual contracted SARS-CoV-2 between March and December 2020, as verified by PCR. A peptide pool from HIV-1 Nef constituted the negative control culture. Cells had half their medium changed to IL-2 medium on days 3 and 7. Germline V gene sequence: CDR1 SGHTA, CDR2 FQGNSA. The CDR3 extends over 15 amino acids. J gave up 3 bases and V 4 bases, and 8 bases lay outside the gene matches. The source was CD4+ T cells from PBMCs cultured with HIV peptides, collected before COVID-19 vaccination. Stated subset: HIV-1 Nef peptide pool negative control/reference culture. The origin of this receptor is a human donor who had a prior SARS-CoV-2 infection. V gene TRBV7-2 combines with J gene TRBJ2-7; 8 bases are shared with TRBD1. CDR3 sequence reads: CASSSLRTGNYEQYF. CDR3 coding DNA: TGTGCCAGCAGCTCCCTAAGGACAGGGAACTACGAGCAGTACTTC.